Sequencing of this T cell receptor beta chain was carried out in a study of response to subunit inactivated influenza vaccine (dated by TCRdb to the late 2010s). As for the study more broadly: Deep quantitative profiling of the T cell receptor repertoire was used in the study to follow responses to a trivalent subunit inactivated influenza vaccine. The investigation overall reported the following: The authors suggested that each seasonal influenza vaccination may recruit only a limited number of new T cells.

Inclusive of the bounding cysteine and phenylalanine, the CDR3 is 13 residues long. Kept here is only the CDR3 DNA, which spans 39 bases and is read in frame from base 1. Sequences MDHEN (CDR1) and SYDVKM (CDR2) are obtained from the germline V gene. V is reduced by 7 bases and J by 5 bases, leaving a spacing of 14 bases between them. Libraries were prepared through RT-PCR. Sequencing took place on an Illumina HiSeq 2500. TCRdb handled the public reads itself, with Q25 trimming in fastp and clone calling in MiXCR, and kept productive beta chains. A single entry per CDR3 protein holds the most common genes and DNA from its merged rows. The sample data list over 400,000 distinct CDR3 sequences, and approximately 13% of these were observed just once. Roughly 14% of the sample goes to the ten largest clones. About this clonotype: The clone's antigen remains unknown. No base qualities exist here, and no much larger clone lies one base off it.

In light of the paper, this sample's time point label describes: approximately 47 days after influenza vaccine administration. This TCR was sampled from a man aged 50-60 years who received an inactivated influenza vaccine. Donor details come from another sample of the same person, matched by shared clones. Material: PBMCs from blood, obtained 45 days after vaccination. This receptor chain uses TRBV28 and TRBJ1-2; a weak D assignment points to TRBD1 (5 bases agree). This receptor has the CDR3 CASKIVGGYGYTF. The nucleotide sequence is TGTGCCAGCAAGATAGTGGGGGGTTATGGCTACACCTTC.